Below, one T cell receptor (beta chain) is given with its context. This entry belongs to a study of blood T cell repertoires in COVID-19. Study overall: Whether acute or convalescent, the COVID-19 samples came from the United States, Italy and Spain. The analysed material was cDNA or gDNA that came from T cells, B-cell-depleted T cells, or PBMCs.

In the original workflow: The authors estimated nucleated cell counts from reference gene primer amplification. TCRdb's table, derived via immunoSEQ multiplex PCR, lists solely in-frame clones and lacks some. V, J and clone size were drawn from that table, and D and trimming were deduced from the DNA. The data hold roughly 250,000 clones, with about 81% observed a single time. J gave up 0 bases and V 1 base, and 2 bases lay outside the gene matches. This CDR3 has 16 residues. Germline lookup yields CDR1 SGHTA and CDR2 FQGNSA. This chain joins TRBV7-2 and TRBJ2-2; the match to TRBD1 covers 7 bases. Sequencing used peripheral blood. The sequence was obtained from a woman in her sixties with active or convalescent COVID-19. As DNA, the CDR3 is TGTGCCAGCAGCTTAGGAGGGACAGCGAACACCGGGGAGCTGTTTTTT. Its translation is CASSLGGTANTGELFF.